This T cell receptor (beta chain) was obtained from a study of blood T cell repertoires in COVID-19. Assay: immunoSEQ multiplex PCR; the TCRdb copy retains only in-frame clones and omits some. The table shows under 200,000 clones, with approximately 90% occurring only once. The germline V gene encodes CDR1 SGHRS and CDR2 YFSETQ. J was trimmed by 8 bases and V by 2 bases; bases with no gene match: 8. The CDR3 extends over 14 amino acids. The receptor was isolated from a man aged 18 to 30 with acute or convalescent COVID-19. This chain links TRBV5-1 with TRBJ1-2; 8 positions match TRBD1. The specimen sequenced was peripheral blood. This CDR3 reads CASSFVGQGRGYTF. The DNA for the CDR3 is TGCGCCAGCAGCTTCGTCGGACAGGGTAGGGGCTACACCTTC.